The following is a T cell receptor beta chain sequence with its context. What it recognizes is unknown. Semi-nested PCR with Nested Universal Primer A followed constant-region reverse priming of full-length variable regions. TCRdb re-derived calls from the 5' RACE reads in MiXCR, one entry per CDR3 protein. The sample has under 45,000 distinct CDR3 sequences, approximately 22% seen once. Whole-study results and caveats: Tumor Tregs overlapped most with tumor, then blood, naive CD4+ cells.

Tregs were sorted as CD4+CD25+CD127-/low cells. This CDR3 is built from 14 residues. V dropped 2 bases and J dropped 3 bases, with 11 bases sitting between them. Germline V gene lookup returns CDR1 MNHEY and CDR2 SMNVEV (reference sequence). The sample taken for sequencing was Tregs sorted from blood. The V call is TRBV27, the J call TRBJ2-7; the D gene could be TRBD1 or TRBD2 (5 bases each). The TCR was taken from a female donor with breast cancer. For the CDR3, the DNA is TGTGCCAGCAGTTTAAGGGGACGGTACTACGAGCAGTACTTC. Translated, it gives CASSLRGRYYEQYF.